The rows below give T cell receptor beta chains drawn from one sample of a study of OX40 agonist ivuxolimab in advanced cancers. Method: immunoSEQ multiplex PCR; TCRdb's copy keeps in-frame clones and lacks some. The sample has more than 80,000 clones; roughly nine tenths are singletons. The input for sequencing was CD4+ or CD8+ T cells sorted from blood, taken in a trial of the OX40 agonist ivuxolimab. The receptors were sampled from an adult with an advanced solid tumor such as melanoma, head and neck, liver or kidney cancer. Both conserved end residues are part of each CDR3. D genes are given only for firm matches. Only part of the rows carry a size: once, few, many, or a class if the clone is expanded.

v_gene	abundance	j_gene	d_gene	CDR3aa	CDR3nt
TRBV5-1	-	TRBJ1-3	-	CASSFGPGGNTIYF	TGCGCCAGCAGCTTTGGCCCAGGTGGAAACACCATATATTTT
TRBV2	-	TRBJ2-7	-	CASSEAAAVGSEQYF	TGTGCCAGCAGTGAGGCAGCCGCGGTCGGGAGCGAGCAGTACTTC
TRBV7-2	-	TRBJ1-5	TRBD1	CASSLAKRDSPPFNRNQPQHF	TGTGCCAGCAGCTTAGCCAAGCGGGACAGTCCACCTTTTAATCGCAATCAGCCCCAGCATTTT
TRBV2	-	TRBJ2-7	TRBD1	CASSTGGRVGEQYF	TGTGCCAGCAGCACAGGGGGCAGGGTAGGGGAGCAGTACTTC
TRBV18	few	TRBJ2-2	TRBD2	CASSPPLGLAGAGELFF	TGTGCCAGCTCACCACCGTTGGGACTAGCGGGAGCCGGGGAGCTGTTTTTT
TRBV7-9	-	TRBJ1-2	TRBD1	CASSLEPGQGGSANYGYTF	TGTGCCAGCAGCTTAGAACCGGGACAGGGGGGATCTGCTAACTATGGCTACACCTTC
TRBV27	few	TRBJ2-7	-	CASSIDSSPYVREQYF	TGTGCCAGCAGTATCGACAGCAGTCCCTACGTTCGGGAGCAGTACTTC
TRBV11-1	-	TRBJ2-5	TRBD1	CASSAQGAKETQYF	TGTGCCAGCAGCGCACAGGGGGCGAAGGAGACCCAGTACTTC
TRBV7-2	-	TRBJ1-1	-	CASSLVRAGSTEAFF	TGTGCCAGCAGCTTAGTACGAGCAGGGAGCACTGAAGCTTTCTTT
TRBV5-6	once	TRBJ2-7	-	CASSLGQGAYEQYF	TGTGCCAGCAGCTTGGGGCAGGGCGCCTACGAGCAGTACTTC